Below, 18 T cell receptor beta chains from the same sample are listed, as sequenced in a study of blood T cell repertoires in COVID-19. TCRdb keeps only in-frame clones here, not all; method: immunoSEQ multiplex PCR. Seen here are about 220,000 clones, around 88% observed once, and the top ten hold about 3%. Sequences were obtained from peripheral blood. These receptors all stem from a woman in her thirties who had recovered from COVID-19.

The V call is TRBV15, the J call TRBJ2-3, with 8 bases lining up with TRBD2. CDR3 length: 16 residues. The germline gives CDR1 LNHNV, CDR2 YYDKDF (reference sequence). Unmatched junction bases numbered 8, after V lost 5 bases and J lost 1 base. The CDR3: CATSLGRGGGTDTQYF. CDR3 coding DNA: TGTGCCACCAGCCTTGGACGGGGGGGCGGCACAGATACGCAGTATTTT.

The chain couples TRBV7-3 to TRBJ2-2, with D unclear. The V end lost 3 bases, the J end lost 6 bases, and 11 bases lay between the germline ends. The CDR3 has 14 amino acids. In germline, CDR1 is SGHTA, CDR2 FQGTGA. This CDR3 is CASSLGAHSGELFF. CDR3 nucleotide sequence: TGTGCCAGCAGCTTGGGCGCCCATTCCGGGGAGCTGTTTTTT.

The CDR3 loop reads CASSPVSTGGAGGANVLTF. The CDR3 bases are TGCGCCAGCAGCCCCGTAAGCACAGGGGGAGCTGGAGGGGCCAACGTCCTGACTTTC. V and J are TRBV4-1 and TRBJ2-6; 8 bases are a match to TRBD1. V was clipped by 4 bases and J by 4 bases; unmatched bases: 15. This CDR3 has 19 amino acids. Germline lookup yields CDR1 MGHRA and CDR2 YSYEKL.

This clone occurred once. The rearrangement links TRBV4-1 to TRBJ1-4; no reliable D call. This CDR3 spans 15 amino acids. From germline, CDR1 is MGHRA and CDR2 YSYEKL. V dropped 4 bases and J dropped 2 bases, with 11 bases sitting between them. The CDR3 loop reads CASSLTAATNEKLFF. The DNA of the CDR3 is TGCGCCAGCAGCCTGACGGCGGCGACTAATGAAAAACTGTTTTTT.

V is TRBV3-1 (or the pseudogene TRBV3-2) and J is TRBJ2-5; possibly TRBD1 for D (5 bases). Trimming took off 1 base at V and 6 bases at J, with 9 bases between the two ends. This CDR3 has 13 residues. Germline V gene lookup returns CDR1 LGHDT and CDR2 YNNKEL (reference sequence). The DNA of the CDR3 is TGTGCCAGCAGCCAAGGGCAGGGCAAGACCCAGTACTTC. Translation: CASSQGQGKTQYF.

The chain joins TRBV7-2 to TRBJ1-2; maybe TRBD1 (5 bases). V lost 5 bases and J 4 bases, leaving 14 bases between the germline ends. There are 14 residues in the CDR3. Looked up from germline, CDR1 is SGHTA and CDR2 is FQGNSA. CDR3 nucleotides: TGTGCCAGCAGCATTGGGCCGCAGGGCTATGGCTACACCTTC. Amino acid sequence: CASSIGPQGYGYTF.

The chain recombines TRBV6-2 or TRBV6-3 with TRBJ2-5; 14 nucleotides line up with TRBD2. The CDR3 contains 17 residues. Germline V CDR1 and CDR2: MNHEY, SVGEGT. V lost 6 bases, J lost 5 bases, and 11 bases stayed unmatched. The CDR3 DNA is TGTGCCAGCAGCCAAGGACTAGCGGGGGGTCTCGGGGAGACCCAGTACTTC. It is translated as CASSQGLAGGLGETQYF.

The V call is TRBV7-9, the J call TRBJ2-1; D might be TRBD2 (6 bases). The V and J ends lost 1 base and 8 bases respectively, with 15 bases between them. This CDR3 has 15 amino acids. Germline-derived CDR1 and CDR2 are SEHNR and FQNEAQ (reference sequence). Written as DNA, the CDR3 is TGTGCCAGCAGCTTAGTGGGCGGGATCGGCGATGAGCAGTTCTTC. Translated: CASSLVGGIGDEQFF.

J is TRBJ2-7 and V is TRBV7-9; weak D call: TRBD2 (5 bases). V lost 2 bases, J lost 3 bases, and 8 bases lay in between. The CDR3 extends over 13 amino acids. Looked up from germline, CDR1 is SEHNR and CDR2 is FQNEAQ (reference sequence). CDR3 in DNA: TGTGCCAGCAGCTTAACTAGTGGCTACGAGCAGTACTTC. This encodes CASSLTSGYEQYF.

J is TRBJ1-3 and V is TRBV5-1; D ambiguous. The germline V gene encodes CDR1 SGHRS and CDR2 YFSETQ. CDR3 length: 13 residues. V was clipped by 3 bases and J by 3 bases, with 7 bases between them. The CDR3 loop reads CASSSEVGNTIYF. CDR3 DNA sequence: TGCGCCAGCAGCTCTGAGGTTGGAAACACCATATATTTT.

The chain employs TRBV19 and TRBJ2-7; a weak D match, TRBD2 (7 bases). Germline CDR1 reads LNHDA; CDR2 reads SQIVND (reference sequence). The CDR3 runs 15 residues. Between the trimmed V and J ends, which lost 5 bases and 6 bases, there was a span of 20 bases. Written as DNA, the CDR3 is TGTGCCAGTAGTCCGACTTCAGGAGGGGGGGGCGAGCAGTACTTC. Translation: CASSPTSGGGGEQYF. Variable domain in full (rest from reference TRBV19 and TRBJ2-7): DGGITQSPKYLFRKEGQNVTLSCEQNLNHDAMYWYRQDPGQGLRLIYYSQIVNDFQKGDIAEGYSVSREKKESFPLTVTSAQKNPTAFYLCASSPTSGGGGEQYFGPGTRLTVT.

The CDR3 region is CASSLVVTGGANSPLHF. The CDR3 DNA sequence: TGTGCCAGCAGCTTAGTGGTCACAGGGGGCGCAAATTCACCCCTCCACTTT. The rearrangement links TRBV7-9 to TRBJ1-6, with 9 bases matching TRBD1. Trimming at V came to 1 base and at J to 7 bases, leaving 8 bases not matched to a gene. Per the germline V gene, CDR1 is SEHNR and CDR2 is FQNEAQ (reference sequence). The CDR3 is 17 residues long. The complete variable domain, with remaining parts taken from reference TRBV7-9 and TRBJ1-6, reads DTGVSQNPRHKITKRGQNVTFRCDPISEHNRLYWYRQTLGQGPEFLTYFQNEAQLEKSRLLSDRFSAERPKGSFSTLEIQRTEQGDSAMYLCASSLVVTGGANSPLHFGNGTRLTVT.

The J gene is TRBJ2-5, the V gene TRBV9; 9 bases map to TRBD2. The J segment lost 5 bases and the V segment lost 4 bases, leaving 12 bases of the junction unmatched. This CDR3 spans 16 amino acids. Germline loops: CDR1 SGDLS, CDR2 YYNGEE. The CDR3 sequence is CASSPQVAGGHETQYF. The CDR3 nucleotides are TGTGCCAGCAGCCCTCAGGTGGCGGGGGGGCACGAGACCCAGTACTTC.

V and J are TRBV13 and TRBJ1-1; a weak D match, TRBD1 (5 bases). With 3 bases removed from V and 4 bases from J, the gap between germline ends came to 6 bases. Germline V gene lookup returns CDR1 PRHDT and CDR2 FYEKMQ (reference sequence). The CDR3 spans 12 residues. CDR3 nucleotide sequence: TGTGCCAGCAGCTTTCAGGGCACTGAAGCTTTCTTT. It yields the protein CASSFQGTEAFF.

V usage is TRBV30 and J usage is TRBJ1-4; weak D call: TRBD1 (5 bases). Trimming took off 0 bases at V and 6 bases at J, with 17 bases between the two ends. The CDR3 consists of 16 residues. Germline assignment: CDR1 GTSNPN and CDR2 SVGIG (reference sequence). Here the CDR3 DNA reads TGTGCCTGGAGTGTACCCCTCCCCCGGGGGGATGAAAAACTGTTTTTT. Translated: CAWSVPLPRGDEKLFF.

The CDR3, as DNA: TGTGCCAGCAGACGACAGGGAATCTCTGGAAACACCATATATTTT. Residues: CASRRQGISGNTIYF. V usage is TRBV27 and J usage is TRBJ1-3; 7 bases match TRBD1. This CDR3 has 15 residues. The J segment lost 0 bases and the V segment lost 6 bases, leaving 5 bases of the junction unmatched. Per the germline V gene, CDR1 is MNHEY and CDR2 is SMNVEV (reference sequence).

The rearrangement joins TRBV7-3 to TRBJ2-3; D is unclear. This CDR3 has 16 residues. CDR1 and CDR2 from the germline V gene are SGHTA and FQGTGA. Trimming shortened V by 2 bases and J by 0 bases, and 12 bases separated the two germline ends. CDR3 DNA sequence: TGTGCCAGCAGCTTATACGGAGTAGGTAGCACAGATACGCAGTATTTT. Its protein is CASSLYGVGSTDTQYF.

The sample holds one count of this clone. This CDR3 reads CASSPKAGDYNEQFF. CDR3 bases: TGTGCCAGCAGCCCAAAGGCAGGGGACTACAATGAGCAGTTCTTC. The chain uses TRBV9 and TRBJ2-1; tentative D call: TRBD1 (6 bases). V lost 4 bases and J lost 3, with 14 bases in between. This CDR3 is built from 15 residues. Germline V lookup: CDR1 SGDLS, CDR2 YYNGEE. Full variable domain (outside the CDR3, taken from reference TRBV9 and TRBJ2-1): DSGVTQTPKHLITATGQRVTLRCSPRSGDLSVYWYQQSLDQGLQFLIQYYNGEERAKGNILERFSAQQFPDLHSELNLSSLELGDSALYFCASSPKAGDYNEQFFGPGTRLTVL.